The source of this T cell receptor beta chain is a study of T-cell memory formation after mild COVID-19. The study's findings and limits: Clones contracting over day 15 to 85 were CD4/CD8 balanced, with later expanders leaning CD4+. The finding that pre-infection memory included some responding clones suggested that cross-reactive memory joined.

TCRdb analysed the 5' RACE reads with MiXCR anew, one entry per CDR3 protein. The data show over 500,000 distinct CDR3 sequences, with roughly a sixth seen just once and roughly 7.7% held by the top ten. The CDR3 has 15 amino acids. Germline V gene lookup returns CDR1 MNHEY and CDR2 SVGAGI. V was cut by 7 bases and J by 0 bases, with 12 bases left in between. Points on this clonotype: The antigen remains undetermined.

Input material: PBMCs or a T cell subset sorted from them (not recorded which). The rearrangement links TRBV6-5 to TRBJ2-2, with D possibly matching TRBD1 (6 bases). This receptor was obtained from an adult woman who had mild COVID-19 (a few samples of this study predate the infection). Cell type and time point are not known. CDR3 sequence reads: CASKKTGANTGELFF. CDR3 coding DNA: TGTGCCAGCAAAAAGACAGGAGCGAACACCGGGGAGCTGTTTTTT.